This T cell receptor beta chain was documented in a study of cytomegalovirus exposure and HLA in healthy donors. 13 Jbeta primers and 60 Vbeta primers were used for the PCR. Profiling relied on immunoSEQ multiplex PCR, and the TCRdb table lists in-frame clones only, not all of them. The sample includes around 200,000 clones, roughly 80% of them seen just once. This CDR3 contains 16 residues. With 6 bases clipped from V and 3 bases from J, the junction kept 13 bases outside the gene matches. The V gene's germline CDR1 is MDHEN and CDR2 SYDVKM. The specimen sequenced was PBMCs. The source is a female donor in good health and CMV-seronegative. The chain is built from TRBV28 and TRBJ1-2; 7 nucleotides align to TRBD1. The CDR3 nucleotides read TGTGCCAGCAGCACCCCCGGGACAGAACTAGACTATGGCTACACCTTC. Encoded protein: CASSTPGTELDYGYTF.